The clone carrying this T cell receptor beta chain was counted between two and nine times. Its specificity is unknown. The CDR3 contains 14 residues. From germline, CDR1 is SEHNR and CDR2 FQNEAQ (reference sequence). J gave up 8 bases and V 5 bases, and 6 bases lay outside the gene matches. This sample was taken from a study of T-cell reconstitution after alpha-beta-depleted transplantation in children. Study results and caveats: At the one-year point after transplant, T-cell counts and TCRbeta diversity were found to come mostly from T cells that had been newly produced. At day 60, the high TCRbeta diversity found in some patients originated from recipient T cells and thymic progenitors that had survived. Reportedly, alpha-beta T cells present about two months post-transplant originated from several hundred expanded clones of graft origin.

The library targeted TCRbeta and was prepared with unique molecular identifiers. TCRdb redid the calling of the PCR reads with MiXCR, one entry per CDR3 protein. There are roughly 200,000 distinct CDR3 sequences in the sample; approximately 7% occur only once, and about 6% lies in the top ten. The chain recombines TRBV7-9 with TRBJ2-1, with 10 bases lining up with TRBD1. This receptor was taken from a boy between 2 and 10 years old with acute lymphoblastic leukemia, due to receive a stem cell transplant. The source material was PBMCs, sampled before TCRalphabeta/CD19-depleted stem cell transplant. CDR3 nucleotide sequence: TGTGCCAGCAGCATGACAGGGGGCTTGGATGAGCAGTTCTTC. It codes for CASSMTGGLDEQFF.